The rows below give T cell receptor beta chains drawn from one sample of a study of blood T cell repertoires in COVID-19. Method: immunoSEQ multiplex PCR; TCRdb's copy keeps in-frame clones and lacks some. Among approximately 220,000 clones listed, around nine tenths were seen once. The sample comprised PBMCs or T cells enriched from blood (not recorded which). All receptors derive from a woman aged 25 to 39 with acute COVID-19. CDR3s include the opening cysteine and the closing phenylalanine or tryptophan. The D gene is left open where the match is weak. Size tells how often a clone was seen (once, few, many) or the class of an expanded clone, and some rows leave it out.

V,size,D,J,DNA,CDR3
TRBV6-6,.,TRBD1,TRBJ2-7,TGTGCCAGCAGTCTCCCCGGGACAGGGGGAGGGTACGAGCAGTACTTC,CASSLPGTGGGYEQYF
TRBV2,.,.,TRBJ1-2,TGTGCCAGCAGTGAAAGGAGGACCAACTATGGCTACACCTTC,CASSERRTNYGYTF
TRBV5-4,.,.,TRBJ1-6,TGTGCCAGCAGCTTGGAACAGAACAATTCACCCCTCCACTTT,CASSLEQNNSPLHF
TRBV18,.,TRBD1,TRBJ1-1,TGTGCCAGCTCACCGTCAAGGACAGGCCGATTTGAAGCTTTCTTT,CASSPSRTGRFEAFF
TRBV7-2,.,TRBD1,TRBJ1-2,TGTGCCAGCAGCCCCCCGGGACAGAGTTTCTATGGCTACACCTTC,CASSPPGQSFYGYTF
TRBV6-5,.,.,TRBJ2-7,TGTGCCAGCAGTTACGTACTTGGCTACGAGCAGTACTTC,CASSYVLGYEQYF
TRBV6-5,.,.,TRBJ1-3,TGTGCCAGCAGTTCCGGGACACCTGGAAACACCATATATTTT,CASSSGTPGNTIYF
TRBV6-5,.,.,TRBJ1-5,TGTGCCAGTGGAGTCAATCAGCCCCAGCATTTT,CASGVNQPQHF
TRBV5-6,.,.,TRBJ2-5,TGTGCCAGCAGCTTGATGGACTACGGAGAGACCCAGTACTTC,CASSLMDYGETQYF
TRBV15,.,TRBD1,TRBJ2-1,TGTGCCACCAGCCGATCCTCTGAGACAGGGGGGTACCCATATGAGCAGTTCTTC,CATSRSSETGGYPYEQFF
TRBV5-1,.,TRBD1,TRBJ1-6,TGCGCCAGCAGCGCGGGACAGGGACTTTCACCCCTCCACTTT,CASSAGQGLSPLHF
TRBV5-4,.,.,TRBJ2-7,TGTGCCAGCAGCTTGGTGGGGGGGCAGGACGAGCAGTACTTC,CASSLVGGQDEQYF
TRBV11-2,.,.,TRBJ2-3,TGTGCCAGCAGCCCGCTGCAGGGCCCAGATACGCAGTATTTT,CASSPLQGPDTQYF
TRBV30,.,.,TRBJ1-1,TGTGCCCGGAGTGGTGGGGAGGTAGCTTTCTTT,CARSGGEVAFF
TRBV9,.,.,TRBJ1-3,TGTGCCAGCAGCGTAGAGGGGAACCGGAACACCATATATTTT,CASSVEGNRNTIYF
TRBV10-3,.,.,TRBJ1-6,TGTGCCATCGCAGGGGACAATTCACCCCTCCACTTT,CAIAGDNSPLHF
TRBV21-1,.,.,TRBJ2-7,.,CASSPLGDRVGGGTPYEQYF
TRBV29-1,.,.,TRBJ1-2,TGCAGCGTCGCTGGCGGGGAGAACTATGGCTACACCTTC,CSVAGGENYGYTF
TRBV6-1,.,.,TRBJ1-1,TGTGCCAGCAGTGAAGTAAACATGAACACTGAAGCTTTCTTT,CASSEVNMNTEAFF
TRBV7-8,.,.,TRBJ2-7,TGTGCCAGCAGCCTAACAGGGCCCTCGGGTGAGCAGTACTTC,CASSLTGPSGEQYF
TRBV4-1,.,.,TRBJ2-7,TGCGCCAGCAGTAACAGTAATTACGAGCAGTACTTC,CASSNSNYEQYF
TRBV13,.,TRBD1,TRBJ1-1,TGTGCCAGCAGCTCCCCCCGGCCCGACAGGGTGGGCGAAGCTTTCTTT,CASSSPRPDRVGEAFF
TRBV9,many,.,TRBJ2-2,TGTGCCAGCAGCGTCCGCGGGAACACCGGGGAGCTGTTTTTT,CASSVRGNTGELFF
TRBV28,.,TRBD1,TRBJ1-4,TGTGCCAGCAGTTTATTGACAGGGACTAATGAAAAACTGTTTTTT,CASSLLTGTNEKLFF
TRBV2,.,TRBD1,TRBJ1-6,TGTGCCAGCAGTGGGGGACAGGGGACGTCACCCCTCCACTTT,CASSGGQGTSPLHF
TRBV27,.,TRBD2,TRBJ2-3,TGTGCCAGCAGATTGAGCGGGGGCACAGATACGCAGTATTTT,CASRLSGGTDTQYF
TRBV9,.,.,TRBJ1-4,TGTGCCAGCAGCGTATCTTCCAGGGCTGAAAAACTGTTTTTT,CASSVSSRAEKLFF
TRBV12-3/TRBV12-4,.,TRBD1,TRBJ1-2,TGTGCCAGCAGTCCTACAGGGGTTTTTGGCTACACCTTC,CASSPTGVFGYTF
TRBV4-1,.,.,TRBJ2-1,TGCGCCAGCGGGTGGAGGGAGACCTACAATGAGCAGTTCTTC,CASGWRETYNEQFF
TRBV19,.,.,TRBJ1-1,TGTGCCAGTACGGGGGGTGGGTACACTGAAGCTTTCTTT,CASTGGGYTEAFF
TRBV6-1,.,TRBD1,TRBJ1-5,TGTGCCAGCAGTGATCTCCGACAGGGGCAGCCCCAGCATTTT,CASSDLRQGQPQHF
TRBV6-1,.,TRBD1,TRBJ1-2,TGTGCCAGCAGTGAGACAGGGGCGACTAACTATGGCTACACCTTC,CASSETGATNYGYTF
TRBV5-5,.,.,TRBJ2-1,TGTGCCAGCAGCTTGAGCGGAGCTTTCTACAATGAGCAGTTCTTC,CASSLSGAFYNEQFF
TRBV27,few,.,TRBJ2-7,TGTGCCAGCAGTTGGAAGGGACGGGGGGCATGGGGGGAGCAGTACTTC,CASSWKGRGAWGEQYF
TRBV7-2,.,TRBD1,TRBJ1-2,TGTGCCAGCAGCCTATCACCGGGACAGGGGGGGAGAGGCTACACCTTC,CASSLSPGQGGRGYTF
TRBV5-1,.,TRBD1,TRBJ2-5,TGCGCCAGCAGCTTGGCCTTCAGGGGGCAGGAGACCCAGTACTTC,CASSLAFRGQETQYF
TRBV6-1,.,.,TRBJ1-6,TGTGCCAGCAGTGAAGGGGACGGGGGGAGCTCCTATAATTCACCCCTCCACTTT,CASSEGDGGSSYNSPLHF
TRBV21-1,.,.,TRBJ2-6,TGTGCCAGCAGCAAAGACCCTCGGTGTAGGGAGAAGATCTCTGGGGCCAACGTCCTGACTTTC,CASSKDPRCREKISGANVLTF
TRBV5-1,.,TRBD1,TRBJ2-3,TGCGCCAGCAGCACGGGCGGACAGGGGAGCACAGATACGCAGTATTTT,CASSTGGQGSTDTQYF
TRBV19,.,TRBD1,TRBJ1-4,TGTGCCAGTAGTCCGAGACAGGGGGCTAATGAAAAACTGTTTTTT,CASSPRQGANEKLFF
TRBV9,.,TRBD2,TRBJ2-1,TGTGCCAGCAGCACTAGCGGGGGGGCTCTCAGTGAGCAGTTCTTC,CASSTSGGALSEQFF
TRBV30,.,.,TRBJ1-2,TGTGCCTGGAGTCATCCCGGGACAAGCTATGGCTACACCTTC,CAWSHPGTSYGYTF
TRBV30,.,.,TRBJ1-4,TGTGCCTGGAGTACTCAAGGGGCTCGAGAAAAACTGTTTTTT,CAWSTQGAREKLFF
TRBV4-1,.,.,TRBJ2-7,TGCGCCAGCAGCCAAGAAACAGGGTATACGGCCGAGCAGTACTTC,CASSQETGYTAEQYF
TRBV4-2,.,.,TRBJ2-3,TGTGCCAGCAGCCAAGGGGACTTTAGCACAGATACGCAGTATTTT,CASSQGDFSTDTQYF
TRBV30,.,.,TRBJ2-1,TGTGCCTGGAGTGTTACCTACAATGAGCAGTTCTTC,CAWSVTYNEQFF